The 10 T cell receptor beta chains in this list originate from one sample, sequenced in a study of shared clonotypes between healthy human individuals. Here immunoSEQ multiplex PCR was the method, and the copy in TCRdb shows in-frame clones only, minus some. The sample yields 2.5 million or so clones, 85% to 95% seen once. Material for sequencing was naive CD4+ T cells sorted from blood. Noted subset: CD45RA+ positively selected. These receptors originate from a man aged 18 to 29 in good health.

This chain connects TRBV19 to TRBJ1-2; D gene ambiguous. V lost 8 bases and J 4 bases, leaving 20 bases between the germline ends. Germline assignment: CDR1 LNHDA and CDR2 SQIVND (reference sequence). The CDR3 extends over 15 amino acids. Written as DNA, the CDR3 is TGTGCCAGTCACCTTGGTGGGGAAGGAGCCTATGGCTACACCTTC. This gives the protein CASHLGGEGAYGYTF.

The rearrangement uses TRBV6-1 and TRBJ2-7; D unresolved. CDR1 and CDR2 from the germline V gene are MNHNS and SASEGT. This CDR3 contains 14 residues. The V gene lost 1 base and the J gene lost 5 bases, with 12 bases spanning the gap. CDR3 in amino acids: CASSEGVSSNEQYF. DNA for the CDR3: TGTGCCAGCAGTGAAGGGGTCTCGTCCAACGAGCAGTACTTC.

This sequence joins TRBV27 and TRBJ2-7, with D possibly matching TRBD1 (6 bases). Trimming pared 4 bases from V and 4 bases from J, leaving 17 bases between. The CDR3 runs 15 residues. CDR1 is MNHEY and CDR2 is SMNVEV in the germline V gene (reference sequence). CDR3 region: CASSSPDRMGYEQYF. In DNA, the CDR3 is TGTGCCAGCAGTTCTCCCGACAGGATGGGGTACGAGCAGTACTTC.

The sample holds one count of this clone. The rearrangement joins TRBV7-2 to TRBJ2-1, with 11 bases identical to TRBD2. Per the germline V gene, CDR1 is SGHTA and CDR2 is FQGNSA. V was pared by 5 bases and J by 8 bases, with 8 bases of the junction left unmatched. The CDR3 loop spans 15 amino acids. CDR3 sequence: CASSAGLAVGDEQFF. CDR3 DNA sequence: TGTGCCAGCAGCGCGGGACTAGCGGTAGGGGATGAGCAGTTCTTC.

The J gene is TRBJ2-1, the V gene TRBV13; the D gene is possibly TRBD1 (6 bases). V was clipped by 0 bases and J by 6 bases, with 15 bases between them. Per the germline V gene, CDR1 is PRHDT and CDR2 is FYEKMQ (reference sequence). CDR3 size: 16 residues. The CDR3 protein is CASSLGHRVRLNEQFF. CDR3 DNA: TGTGCCAGCAGCTTAGGTCACAGGGTGAGGCTCAATGAGCAGTTCTTC.

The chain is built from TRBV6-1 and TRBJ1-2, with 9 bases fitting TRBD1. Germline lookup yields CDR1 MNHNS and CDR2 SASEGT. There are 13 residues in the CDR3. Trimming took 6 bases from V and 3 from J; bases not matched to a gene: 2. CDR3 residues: CASRRDRDYGYTF. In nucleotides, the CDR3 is TGTGCCAGCAGGAGGGACAGGGACTATGGCTACACCTTC.

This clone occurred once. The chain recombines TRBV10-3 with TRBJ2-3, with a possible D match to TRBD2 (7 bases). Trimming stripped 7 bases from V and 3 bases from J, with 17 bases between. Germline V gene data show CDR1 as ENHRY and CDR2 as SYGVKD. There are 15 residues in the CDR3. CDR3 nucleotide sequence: TGTGCCATCAACTCGGGGAGGGGGAATACAGATACGCAGTATTTT. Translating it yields CAINSGRGNTDTQYF.

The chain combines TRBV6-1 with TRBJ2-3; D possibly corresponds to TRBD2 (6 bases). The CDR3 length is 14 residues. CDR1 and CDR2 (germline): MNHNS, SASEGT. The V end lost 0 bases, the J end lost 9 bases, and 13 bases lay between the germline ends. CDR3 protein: CASSEAGPAGTQYF. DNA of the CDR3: TGTGCCAGCAGTGAAGCGGGGCCGGCGGGAACGCAGTATTTT.

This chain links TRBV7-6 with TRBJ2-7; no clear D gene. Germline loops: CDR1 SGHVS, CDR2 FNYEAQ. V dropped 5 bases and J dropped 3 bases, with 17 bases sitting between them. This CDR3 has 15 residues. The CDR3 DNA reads TGTGCCAGCAGCCCGCAGGCAGGATCGGACTACGAGCAGTACTTC. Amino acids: CASSPQAGSDYEQYF.

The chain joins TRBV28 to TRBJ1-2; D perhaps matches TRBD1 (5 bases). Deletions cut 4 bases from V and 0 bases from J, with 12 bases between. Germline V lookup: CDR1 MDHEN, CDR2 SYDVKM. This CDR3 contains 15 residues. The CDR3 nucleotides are TGTGCCAGCAGTTCGGGGGGTTTAGCTAACTATGGCTACACCTTC. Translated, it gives CASSSGGLANYGYTF.